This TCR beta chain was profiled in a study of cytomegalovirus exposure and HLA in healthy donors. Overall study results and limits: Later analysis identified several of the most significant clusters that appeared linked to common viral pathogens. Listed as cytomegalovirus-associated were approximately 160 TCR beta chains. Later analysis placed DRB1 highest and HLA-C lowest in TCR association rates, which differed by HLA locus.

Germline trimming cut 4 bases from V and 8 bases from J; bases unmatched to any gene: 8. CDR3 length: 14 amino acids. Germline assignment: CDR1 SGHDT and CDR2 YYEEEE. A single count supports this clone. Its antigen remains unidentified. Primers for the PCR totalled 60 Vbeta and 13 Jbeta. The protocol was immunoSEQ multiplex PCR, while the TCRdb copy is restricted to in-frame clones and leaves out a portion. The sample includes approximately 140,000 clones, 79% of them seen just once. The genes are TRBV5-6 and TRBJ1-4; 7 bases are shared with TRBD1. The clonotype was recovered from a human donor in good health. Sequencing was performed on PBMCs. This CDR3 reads CASSVDRPREKLFF. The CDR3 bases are TGTGCCAGCAGCGTGGACAGGCCGCGGGAAAAACTGTTTTTT. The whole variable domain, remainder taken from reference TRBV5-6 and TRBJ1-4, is DAGVTQSPTHLIKTRGQQVTLRCSPKSGHDTVSWYQQALGQGPQFIFQYYEEEERQRGNFPDRFSGHQFPNYSSELNVNALLLGDSALYLCASSVDRPREKLFFGSGTQLSVL.